Sequencing of this TCR beta chain was carried out in a study of molecular identifiers for immune sequencing clone quantification. TCR libraries were built in bulk with a published protocol and specific TCR primers. TCRdb passed the PCR reads through MiXCR, listing each CDR3 protein once. The sample yields more than 10,000 distinct CDR3 sequences, around 18% seen once. Germline CDR1 MNHNS, CDR2 SASEGT. This CDR3 has 11 residues. Trimming removed 7 bases from V and 1 base from J, with 4 bases in between. The sample comprised naive CD8+ T cells from blood, with Jurkat cell RNA spiked in. Described subset: FACS-sorted CD8+CD4-CCR7+CD45RA+ naive T cells. This rearrangement joins TRBV6-1 to TRBJ2-5; no clear D. The source is a human donor in good health. Some libraries in this study had Jurkat cell RNA spiked in. This chain's CDR3 is CASISQETQYF. The CDR3 DNA follows: TGTGCCAGCATTTCCCAAGAGACCCAGTACTTC.